This TCR beta chain was found in a study of Tregs in tolerant kidney transplant recipients. General study points: Findings come from small patient numbers and require larger validation. No direct test of biological reproducibility was done here. Activated donor B cell expansion appeared to reveal the most relevant donor-specific TCRbeta repertoire.

Using immunoSEQ multiplex PCR, the repertoire was profiled, and TCRdb retains in-frame clones only, with some absent. This table holds roughly 80,000 clones, 75% to 95% found once. Mixed chimerism was transient after nonmyeloablative marrow transplants from related graft donors. Regarding this clone: The antigen is not known.

The germline V gene has CDR1 SGHTA and CDR2 FQGTGA. Trimming cost V 5 bases and J 5 bases; bases outside gene matches: 6. CDR3 length: 14 amino acids. V usage is TRBV7-3 and J usage is TRBJ2-1; TRBD2 matches 7 bases. Material: CD4+ T cells from blood (PBMCs), obtained 24 months after the transplant. The sequence derives from a human patient who received a combined kidney and bone marrow transplant. Part of the T cell pool may stem from the graft donor. The chain's CDR3 is CASSVAGANNEQFF. CDR3 DNA: TGTGCCAGCAGCGTGGCGGGAGCCAACAATGAGCAGTTCTTC.